The 27 T cell receptor beta chains below all came from one sample that was sequenced in a study of spatial heterogeneity in lung cancer. Via MiXCR, TCRdb re-called the 5' RACE reads, giving one row per CDR3 protein. This repertoire shows 100,000 to 120,000 distinct CDR3 sequences, 11% found once; its top ten account for around 24%. Time point noted: blood at routine non-recurrence follow-up after resection. The sequencing here drew on PBMCs, taken at follow-up. These receptors all stem from a female donor with early-stage non-small cell lung cancer.

The chain employs TRBV2 and TRBJ2-7, with a tentative D call TRBD1 (6 bases). Germline-derived CDR1 and CDR2 are SNHLY and FYNNEI. The CDR3 is 13 amino acids. Trimming took 2 bases from V and 2 from J, leaving 7 bases between them. The CDR3 region has the DNA TGTGCCAGCAGTGAAAACAGGGCCTACGAGCAGTACGTC. It is translated as CASSENRAYEQYV.

This clonotype was detected ten times or more. V usage is TRBV29-1 and J usage is TRBJ2-4; 7 bases are a match to TRBD1. The J segment lost 7 bases and the V segment lost 4 bases, leaving 7 bases of the junction unmatched. Germline V lookup: CDR1 SQVTM, CDR2 ANQGSEA. CDR3 length: 13 amino acids. This chain's CDR3 is CSVAQGPGNIQYF. In nucleotides, the CDR3 is TGCAGCGTTGCACAGGGGCCCGGGAACATTCAGTACTTC.

The table lists this clonotype with a few counts. The chain carries TRBV5-1 and TRBJ2-7; possibly TRBD2 for D (5 bases). The germline V gene has CDR1 SGHRS and CDR2 YFSETQ. The ends were cut back, 5 bases at V and 5 bases at J, with 8 bases in the middle. The CDR3 length is 11 residues. The CDR3 coding sequence is TGCGCCAGCAGAGGAGCGGACGAGCAGTACTTC. Translated, it gives CASRGADEQYF.

This clonotype has just a few counts. This chain links TRBV10-3 with TRBJ2-1; no clear D. Trimming removed 5 bases from V and 10 bases from J, with 12 bases in between. The CDR3 contains 12 residues. Germline values: CDR1 ENHRY, CDR2 SYGVKD. The CDR3 nucleotides read TGTGCCATCAGTCCGACCGAGCCGGAGCAGTTCTTC. Its protein product is CAISPTEPEQFF.

This clonotype has at least ten counts. V usage is TRBV4-1 and J usage is TRBJ2-1, with unresolved D. CDR3 length: 13 amino acids. From germline, CDR1 is MGHRA and CDR2 YSYEKL. The germline V and J ends were trimmed by 1 base and 7 bases, with 8 bases remaining between them. Here the CDR3 DNA reads TGCGCCAGCAGCCAAGTAGTGGTAAATGAGCAGTTCTTC. Protein: CASSQVVVNEQFF.

V gene TRBV7-9 combines with J gene TRBJ2-2; D could derive from TRBD1 or TRBD2 (5 bases each). Trimming left V 5 bases short and J 4 bases short, with 8 bases between. The length of the CDR3 is 13 residues. Germline CDR1 and CDR2: SEHNR and FQNEAQ (reference sequence). CDR3 sequence reads: CASSTGPTGELFF. DNA of the CDR3: TGTGCCAGCAGCACGGGACCCACCGGGGAGCTGTTTTTT.

This clonotype was recorded a few times. The V call is TRBV4-1, the J call TRBJ2-7; TRBD1 agrees at 8 bases. Germline CDR1 reads MGHRA; CDR2 reads YSYEKL. After removal of 1 base from V and 5 bases from J, the junction contained 10 bases not matched to a gene. The CDR3 has 16 residues. The CDR3 spells CASSQVLGQGSHEQYF. CDR3 in DNA: TGCGCCAGCAGCCAAGTTCTAGGACAGGGATCCCACGAGCAGTACTTC.

V is TRBV6-2 or TRBV6-3 and J is TRBJ1-6; D unclear. V shed 2 bases and J shed 10 bases, with 12 bases lying between them. The CDR3 totals 14 residues. CDR1 is MNHEY and CDR2 is SVGEGT in the germline V gene. The CDR3 loop reads CASSYLGGKSPLHF. The DNA of the CDR3 is TGTGCCAGCAGTTACCTCGGCGGTAAATCACCCCTCCACTTT.

This clonotype was counted between two and nine times. The chain joins TRBV5-4 to TRBJ2-7; TRBD1 matches 11 bases. In germline, CDR1 is SGHNT, CDR2 YYREEE (reference sequence). Trimming took 4 bases from V and 3 from J; bases not matched to a gene: 9. The CDR3 totals 16 residues. The CDR3 DNA sequence: TGTGCCAGCAGCGTATTTGCCGGGACAGGGGGCTACGAGCAGTACTTC. This gives the protein CASSVFAGTGGYEQYF.

This clonotype was counted a single time. This rearrangement joins TRBV12-3 or TRBV12-4 to TRBJ2-2; tentative D call: TRBD1 (6 bases). This CDR3 has 15 amino acids. V was clipped by 0 bases and J by 4 bases, with 9 bases between them. The CDR3 is CASSLAGAGTGELFF. The CDR3, as DNA: TGTGCCAGCAGTTTAGCGGGGGCCGGCACCGGGGAGCTGTTTTTT.

V and J are TRBV5-1 and TRBJ1-1; no clear D gene. The CDR3 spans 11 residues. V gave up 0 bases and J gave up 7 bases, with 4 bases separating them. Looked up from germline, CDR1 is SGHRS and CDR2 is YFSETQ. CDR3 coding DNA: TGCGCCAGCAGCTTGGACAGTGAAGCTTTCTTT. The encoded protein is CASSLDSEAFF.

This chain connects TRBV24-1 to TRBJ2-3; D gene uncertain. Germline-derived CDR1 and CDR2 are KGHDR and SFDVKD. V was trimmed by 5 bases and J by 2 bases, leaving 1 base between them. This CDR3 has 11 amino acids. The CDR3 coding sequence is TGTGCCACCAGTGTCACAGATACGCAGTATTTT. This sequence encodes CATSVTDTQYF.

The V call is TRBV4-1, the J call TRBJ2-1, with D tentatively TRBD1 (6 bases). Germline V CDR1 and CDR2: MGHRA, YSYEKL. The CDR3 runs to 19 residues. V was shortened by 2 bases and J by 0 bases, with 20 bases between the two germline ends. The CDR3 DNA is TGCGCCAGCAGCCAAAAACCCCTCACAGGGTCCGGCTCCTACAATGAGCAGTTCTTC. This sequence encodes CASSQKPLTGSGSYNEQFF.

This chain joins TRBV7-8 and TRBJ1-1; D is unclear. Looked up from germline, CDR1 is SGHVS and CDR2 is FQNEAQ. V was cut by 2 bases and J by 2 bases, with 15 bases left in between. This CDR3 is built from 16 residues. CDR3 bases: TGTGCCAGCAGCTTAATCCAGAAGACCATTAACACTGAAGCTTTCTTT. It specifies CASSLIQKTINTEAFF.

This clonotype was observed a handful of times. The V call is TRBV5-6, the J call TRBJ1-5; TRBD1 agrees at 8 bases. The CDR3 consists of 14 residues. After removal of 3 bases from V and 2 bases from J, the junction contained 1 base not matched to a gene. CDR1 is SGHDT and CDR2 is YYEEEE in the germline V gene. DNA for the CDR3: TGTGCCAGCAGCTGGGGACAGGGCAATCAGCCCCAGCATTTT. Its protein product is CASSWGQGNQPQHF.

This clonotype has a count of ten or more. The rearrangement joins TRBV20-1 to TRBJ1-5; the D gene is possibly TRBD1 (5 bases). Trimming took off 3 bases at V and 9 bases at J, with 12 bases between the two ends. Germline CDR1 DFQATT, CDR2 SNEGSKA (reference sequence). This CDR3 region has 12 residues. The CDR3, as DNA: TGCAGTGCTAGCTCGGGGGAGGTGCCCCAGCATTTT. Translated: CSASSGEVPQHF.

The chain carries TRBV19 and TRBJ2-6; D may be TRBD2 (6 bases). CDR3 size: 14 residues. Germline V gene data show CDR1 as LNHDA and CDR2 as SQIVND (reference sequence). V gave up 3 bases and J gave up 13 bases, with 16 bases separating them. The CDR3 reads CASSIPNREMVLTF. For the CDR3, the DNA is TGTGCCAGTAGTATCCCTAACCGGGAGATGGTCCTGACTTTC.

Points on this clonotype: One base away lies a much larger clone, so this may be a sequencing read error. The gene calls are TRBV10-3 and TRBJ2-3; 7 positions agree with TRBD1. This CDR3 has 14 residues. V was clipped by 6 bases and J by 2 bases; unmatched bases: 5. Germline CDR1 is ENHRY and CDR2 is SYGVKD. The CDR3 region has the DNA TGTGCCATCAGAAGTACAGGGGACACAGATACGCAGTATTTT. Translation: CAIRSTGDTDTQYF.

This clonotype was seen at least ten times. The V gene is TRBV18, the J gene TRBJ2-2; a possible D gene is TRBD1 (5 bases). There are 14 residues in the CDR3. CDR1 is KGHSH and CDR2 is LQKENI in the germline V gene. V lost 0 bases to trimming and J lost 3 bases, with 5 bases between them. The CDR3 protein is CASSPPTDTGELFF. CDR3 in DNA: TGTGCCAGCTCACCACCGACAGACACCGGGGAGCTGTTTTTT.

In this sample, this clonotype turned up a few times. This chain links TRBV7-3 with TRBJ2-2; TRBD2 matches at 11 bases. CDR3 length: 17 amino acids. Looked up from germline, CDR1 is SGHTA and CDR2 is FQGTGA. With V trimmed by 5 bases and J by 0 bases, 5 bases remained unmatched. This CDR3 reads CASSATSGTANTGELFF. The CDR3 nucleotides read TGTGCCAGCAGCGCGACTAGCGGGACCGCGAACACCGGGGAGCTGTTTTTT.

The chain has TRBV7-9 and TRBJ1-1; 9 nucleotides line up with TRBD1. J was trimmed by 0 bases and V by 4 bases; bases with no gene match: 6. The germline V gene has CDR1 SEHNR and CDR2 FQNEAQ (reference sequence). This CDR3 has 16 amino acids. The CDR3 region is CASSSDRGPMNTEAFF. DNA for the CDR3: TGTGCCAGCAGCTCGGACAGGGGCCCTATGAACACTGAAGCTTTCTTT.

There are many counts of this clonotype. The rearrangement joins TRBV5-6 to TRBJ2-7, with no clear D. Trimming took 3 bases from V and 3 from J, leaving 19 bases between them. Germline CDR1 SGHDT, CDR2 YYEEEE. This CDR3 region has 16 residues. The CDR3 is CASSSLRLSSFYEQYV. The CDR3, as DNA: TGTGCCAGCAGCTCACTTCGGCTGAGTTCTTTCTACGAGCAGTACGTC.

This clonotype was seen repeatedly, ten times or more. This chain connects TRBV24-1 to TRBJ2-1; the match to TRBD1 covers 8 bases. Per the germline V gene, CDR1 is KGHDR and CDR2 is SFDVKD. CDR3 length equals 16 residues. The trim removed 2 bases at V and 3 bases at J, leaving 5 bases unmatched. The CDR3 bases are TGTGCCACCAGTGATTCCGGGACAGGTCTCTACAATGAGCAGTTCTTC. Its protein product is CATSDSGTGLYNEQFF.

This clonotype appeared a few times. This chain links TRBV2 with TRBJ2-5; TRBD2 agrees at 16 bases. Looked up from germline, CDR1 is SNHLY and CDR2 is FYNNEI. This CDR3 spans 18 amino acids. V shed 2 bases, J shed 0 bases, and the junction held 3 bases outside the gene matches. DNA for the CDR3: TGTGCCAGCAGTGAACCGGGACTAGCGGGAGGGAACCAAGAGACCCAGTACTTC. This codes for CASSEPGLAGGNQETQYF.

There are many counts of this clonotype. The rearrangement uses TRBV9 and TRBJ2-7; 11 nucleotides line up with TRBD2. With 4 bases clipped from V and 0 bases from J, the junction kept 6 bases outside the gene matches. CDR3 size: 16 residues. Germline assignment: CDR1 SGDLS and CDR2 YYNGEE. This CDR3 reads CASSSPTSGTSYEQYF. The CDR3 bases are TGTGCCAGCAGCTCCCCGACTAGCGGGACCTCCTACGAGCAGTACTTC.

The chain couples TRBV20-1 to TRBJ2-1; maybe TRBD1 (5 bases). The CDR3 loop spans 13 amino acids. Per the germline V gene, CDR1 is DFQATT and CDR2 is SNEGSKA (reference sequence). V lost 7 bases, J lost 4 bases, and 14 bases lay in between. This CDR3 reads CSENNRNYNEQFF. CDR3 bases: TGCAGTGAGAATAACAGGAATTACAATGAGCAGTTCTTC.

This clonotype was counted only a few times. CDR3 DNA sequence: TGTGCCACCAGTGGACCAACGGATACGCAGTATTTT. Protein: CATSGPTDTQYF. The rearrangement joins TRBV24-1 to TRBJ2-3; D is unclear. This CDR3 contains 12 residues. The germline CDR1 and CDR2 sequences are KGHDR and SFDVKD. Trimming took off 5 bases at V and 6 bases at J, with 8 bases between the two ends.